This is a list of T cell receptor beta chains from one sample in a study of beta chain features in type 1 diabetes. Assay used: immunoSEQ multiplex PCR; TCRdb lists only in-frame clones, some missing. The sample gives under 500,000 clones, approximately 30% of which show up once; 0.065% is in the top ten. The sample consisted of naive CD4+ T cells from blood. These receptors came from a man aged 18 to 35 in good health. Each CDR3 is given with its conserved first and last residue. A D gene is named only where the DNA matches it firmly. For some rows the clone size is stated as once, few or many, or as a class when expanded; others skip it.

j_call,d_call,v_call,clone_size,cdr3_aa,cdr3_nt
TRBJ1-1,.,TRBV5-1,few,CASSLNHPGVTEAFF,TGCGCCAGCTCCCTCAACCATCCGGGAGTGACTGAAGCTTTCTTT
TRBJ2-5,TRBD2,TRBV4-1,.,CASSQDFGTSRETQYF,TGCGCCAGCAGCCAAGATTTCGGGACTAGCAGGGAGACCCAGTACTTC
TRBJ2-5,.,TRBV7-9,few,CASSLRLAVQETQYF,TGTGCCAGCAGCTTAAGGTTAGCGGTACAAGAGACCCAGTACTTC
TRBJ2-7,.,TRBV27,.,CASGRVAGSYEQYF,TGTGCCAGCGGTCGCGTGGCCGGGTCCTACGAGCAGTACTTC
TRBJ2-1,.,TRBV7-9,.,CASSSMGRAYNEQFF,TGTGCCAGCAGCTCCATGGGCAGAGCCTACAATGAGCAGTTCTTC
TRBJ1-1,.,TRBV18,once,CASSPPGGTEAFF,TGTGCCAGCTCACCACCGGGGGGAACTGAAGCTTTCTTT
TRBJ2-7,.,TRBV30,.,CAWKPWQFSYEQYF,TGTGCCTGGAAGCCATGGCAGTTCTCCTACGAGCAGTACTTC
TRBJ2-5,TRBD1,TRBV29-1,.,CSARDSARETQYF,TGCAGCGCCAGGGACAGCGCTCGGGAGACCCAGTACTTC
TRBJ2-1,.,TRBV5-6,.,CASGLRVGEQFF,TGTGCCAGCGGTCTCAGGGTAGGGGAGCAGTTCTTC
TRBJ1-1,TRBD1,TRBV27,few,CASTPRTGLGTEAFF,TGTGCCAGCACCCCTCGGACAGGGTTGGGCACTGAAGCTTTCTTT
TRBJ2-7,TRBD1,TRBV7-2,.,CASSLGGTASYEQYF,TGTGCCAGCAGCTTAGGTGGGACAGCCTCCTACGAGCAGTACTTC
TRBJ2-7,.,TRBV5-5,.,CASSKGPGGDIYEQYF,TGTGCCAGCAGCAAGGGTCCGGGGGGCGATATCTACGAGCAGTACTTC
TRBJ2-5,.,TRBV7-2,.,CASSFGGSMETQYF,TGTGCCAGCAGCTTCGGAGGGAGCATGGAGACCCAGTACTTC
TRBJ2-1,TRBD1,TRBV11-1,few,CASSLRDSAKNEQFF,TGTGCCAGCAGCCTCCGGGACAGCGCGAAGAATGAGCAGTTCTTC
TRBJ1-2,.,TRBV6-5,.,CASSEKTNYGYTF,TGTGCCAGCAGTGAGAAAACTAACTATGGCTACACCTTC
TRBJ2-5,TRBD2,TRBV5-6,few,CASIPHRGGDEETQYF,TGTGCCAGCATCCCCCATCGGGGAGGGGACGAGGAGACCCAGTACTTC
TRBJ2-2,.,TRBV7-9,.,CASSARGPLNTGELFF,TGTGCCAGCAGCGCACGGGGACCACTAAACACCGGGGAGCTGTTTTTT
TRBJ2-7,TRBD1,TRBV9,.,CASSVAAQGAYEQYF,TGTGCCAGCAGCGTAGCGGCACAGGGGGCTTACGAGCAGTACTTC
TRBJ1-4,.,TRBV7-9,.,CASSPPGLDEKLFF,TGTGCCAGCAGCCCGCCGGGACTAGATGAAAAACTGTTTTTT
TRBJ2-5,.,TRBV5-6,few,CASSSMLAPGETQYF,TGTGCCAGCAGCTCAATGCTGGCTCCGGGAGAGACCCAGTACTTC
TRBJ2-5,.,TRBV7-9,.,CASSLLQASETQYF,TGTGCCAGCAGCTTGCTTCAGGCGTCAGAGACCCAGTACTTC
TRBJ2-7,TRBD2,TRBV7-2,.,CASSTGLAAYEQYF,TGTGCCAGCAGCACCGGACTAGCGGCCTACGAGCAGTACTTC
TRBJ2-7,.,TRBV29-1,.,CSVEGENYEQYF,TGCAGCGTTGAGGGGGAAAACTACGAGCAGTACTTC
TRBJ2-7,TRBD2,TRBV18,few,CASSPAGGYEQYF,TGTGCCAGCTCACCGGCGGGAGGCTACGAGCAGTACTTC
TRBJ2-5,.,TRBV29-1,few,CSVETFQETQYF,TGCAGCGTTGAGACGTTCCAAGAGACCCAGTACTTC
TRBJ2-4,TRBD1,TRBV28,.,CASSQQGENIQYF,TGTGCCAGCAGTCAACAGGGGGAAAACATTCAGTACTTC
TRBJ2-7,.,TRBV6-5,.,CASSFRSFEKQYF,TGTGCCAGCAGTTTTCGGTCCTTTGAAAAGCAGTACTTC
TRBJ2-3,TRBD2,TRBV4-1,.,CASSQDPGGGTDTQYF,TGCGCCAGCAGCCAGGATCCCGGGGGAGGGACAGATACGCAGTATTTT
TRBJ2-7,.,TRBV7-9,.,CASSLGQRSEQYF,TGTGCCAGCAGCTTAGGACAGCGCAGCGAGCAGTACTTC
TRBJ1-1,.,TRBV29-1,.,CSVAGGRTEAFF,TGCAGCGTTGCTGGGGGACGCACTGAAGCTTTCTTT
TRBJ2-1,.,TRBV7-2,.,CASSLSSYNEQFF,TGTGCCAGCAGCTTGAGCTCCTACAATGAGCAGTTCTTC
TRBJ2-5,.,TRBV5-1,few,CASSWNGGRYQETQYF,TGCGCCAGCAGCTGGAACGGGGGACGGTACCAAGAGACCCAGTACTTC
TRBJ2-4,.,TRBV29-1,.,CSVADSGTGYF,TGCAGCGTGGCGGACAGTGGGACGGGGTACTTC
TRBJ2-5,TRBD2,TRBV9,.,CASSVSTSGQETQYF,TGTGCCAGCAGCGTATCTACTAGCGGCCAAGAGACCCAGTACTTC
TRBJ2-7,TRBD2,TRBV13,few,CASRPSGRAVEQYF,TGTGCCAGCAGGCCTAGCGGGAGGGCGGTCGAGCAGTACTTC
TRBJ2-2,.,TRBV7-8,.,CASSLAGHLNTGELFF,TGTGCCAGCAGCTTAGCAGGACACTTAAACACCGGGGAGCTGTTTTTT
TRBJ2-5,.,TRBV6-1,.,CASSEVVGSYQETQYF,TGTGCCAGCAGTGAAGTTGTGGGATCGTACCAAGAGACCCAGTACTTC
TRBJ2-5,.,TRBV5-1,.,CASSALPETQYF,TGCGCCAGCAGTGCTCTGCCAGAGACCCAGTACTTC
TRBJ1-2,.,TRBV7-2,.,CASSIDPNYGYTF,TGTGCCAGCAGCATAGACCCTAACTATGGCTACACCTTC
TRBJ2-7,.,TRBV9,.,CASSVGVFTYEQYF,TGTGCCAGCAGCGTAGGAGTGTTTACCTACGAGCAGTACTTC
TRBJ2-5,.,TRBV29-1,few,CSVRRAQETQYF,TGCAGCGTGCGGCGGGCTCAAGAGACCCAGTACTTC
TRBJ2-1,TRBD2,TRBV5-1,.,CASSLFPSGRKDDSSYNEQFF,TGCGCCAGCAGCTTGTTTCCTAGCGGGAGGAAAGATGATAGCTCCTACAATGAGCAGTTCTTC
TRBJ2-4,TRBD2,TRBV25-1,few,CASSPGTSLQYF,TGTGCCAGCAGTCCCGGGACTAGCCTACAGTACTTC
TRBJ1-2,TRBD1,TRBV30,.,CAWSVHRGYGYTF,TGTGCCTGGAGTGTACACAGGGGTTATGGCTACACCTTC
TRBJ2-5,.,TRBV7-9,.,CASSLDAGWQRQETQYF,TGTGCCAGCAGCTTAGATGCGGGATGGCAGCGACAAGAGACCCAGTACTTC
TRBJ2-5,.,TRBV7-9,.,CASSFQPLAGETQYF,TGTGCCAGCAGCTTTCAGCCGCTCGCCGGAGAGACCCAGTACTTC
TRBJ2-3,.,TRBV18,.,CASSPSRGTDTQYF,TGTGCCAGCTCACCATCCAGGGGCACAGATACGCAGTATTTT
TRBJ1-2,.,TRBV30,.,CAWSVVSWPGGYTF,TGTGCCTGGAGTGTCGTATCATGGCCGGGAGGCTACACCTTC
TRBJ1-1,TRBD1,TRBV7-3,.,CASSSQGDTEAFF,TGTGCCAGCAGTTCTCAGGGGGACACTGAAGCTTTCTTT
TRBJ2-1,TRBD2,TRBV5-1,few,CASSREGTPYNEQFF,TGCGCCAGCAGCAGGGAGGGGACTCCCTACAATGAGCAGTTCTTC
TRBJ2-7,.,TRBV27,.,CASRPSGLGNEQYF,TGTGCCAGCAGGCCCTCGGGACTTGGGAACGAGCAGTACTTC
TRBJ2-5,.,TRBV5-1,.,CASSLGWETQYF,TGCGCCAGCAGCCTGGGGTGGGAGACCCAGTACTTC